The clone carrying this TCR beta chain was seen only a few times. The target antigen is unknown. Researchers took RNA transcripts and amplified the TCR beta CDR3 regions from them. Using the HTBI primer set, a first-round RT-PCR was run on the TCR CDR3. TCRdb re-analysed the multiplex PCR reads in MiXCR, keeping a single row per CDR3 protein. The repertoire includes 350,000 to 400,000 distinct CDR3 sequences, about 15% of them detected once, and about 33% sits in the top ten. This entry comes from a study of T cells in Graves' hyperthyroidism and ophthalmopathy. General study results and limits: Blood samples included most of the expanded thyroid clonotypes exceeding 0.001.

The germline CDR1 and CDR2 sequences are DFQATT and SNEGSKA (reference sequence). Losses at the gene ends were 2 bases for V and 2 bases for J; bases not matched to a gene: 8. CDR3 length: 15 residues. This sequence joins TRBV20-1 and TRBJ2-7, with TRBD2 matching 8 bases. Sequencing was performed on blood. The clonotype was recovered from a woman younger than 45 with Graves' hyperthyroidism. The CDR3 sequence: CSARKSGRLTYEQYF. The DNA for the CDR3 is TGCAGTGCTAGAAAAAGCGGGAGACTTACCTACGAGCAGTACTTC.